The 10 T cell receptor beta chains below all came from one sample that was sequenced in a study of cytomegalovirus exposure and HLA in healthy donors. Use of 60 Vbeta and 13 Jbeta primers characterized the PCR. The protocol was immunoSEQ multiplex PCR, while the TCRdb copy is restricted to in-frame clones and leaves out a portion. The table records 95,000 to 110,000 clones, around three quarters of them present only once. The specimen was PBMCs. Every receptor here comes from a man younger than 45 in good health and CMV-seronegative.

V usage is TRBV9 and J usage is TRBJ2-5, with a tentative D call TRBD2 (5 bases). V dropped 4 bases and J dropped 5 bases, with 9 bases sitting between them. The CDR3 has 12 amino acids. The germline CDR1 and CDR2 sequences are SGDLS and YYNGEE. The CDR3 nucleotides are TGTGCCAGCAGCCAAAGGGAGGAGACCCAGTACTTC. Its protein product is CASSQREETQYF.

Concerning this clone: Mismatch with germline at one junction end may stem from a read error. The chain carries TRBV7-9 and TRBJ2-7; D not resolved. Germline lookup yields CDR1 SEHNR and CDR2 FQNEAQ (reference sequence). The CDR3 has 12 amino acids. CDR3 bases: TGTTCCAGCAGCTCAATGGGCCGCGAGCAGTACTTC. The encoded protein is CSSSSMGREQYF.

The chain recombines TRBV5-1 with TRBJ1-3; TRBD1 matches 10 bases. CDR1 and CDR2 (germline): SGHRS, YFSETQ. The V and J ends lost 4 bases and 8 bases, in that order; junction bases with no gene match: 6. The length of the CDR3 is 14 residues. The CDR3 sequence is CASSRTGGEDTIYF. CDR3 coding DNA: TGCGCCAGCAGCCGGACAGGGGGTGAAGACACCATATATTTT.

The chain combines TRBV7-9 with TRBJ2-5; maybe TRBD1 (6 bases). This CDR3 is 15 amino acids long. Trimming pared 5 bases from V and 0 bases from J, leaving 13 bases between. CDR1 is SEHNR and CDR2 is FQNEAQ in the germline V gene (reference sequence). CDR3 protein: CASSTPDRYQETQYF. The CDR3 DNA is TGTGCCAGCAGCACCCCAGACAGGTACCAAGAGACCCAGTACTTC.

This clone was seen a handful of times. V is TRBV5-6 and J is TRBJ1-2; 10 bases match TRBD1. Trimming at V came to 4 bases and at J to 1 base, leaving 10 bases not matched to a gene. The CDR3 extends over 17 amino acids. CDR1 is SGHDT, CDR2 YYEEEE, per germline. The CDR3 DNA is TGTGCCAGCAGCCTCCCGGGACAGGGGCAGTATAACTATGGCTACACCTTC. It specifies CASSLPGQGQYNYGYTF.

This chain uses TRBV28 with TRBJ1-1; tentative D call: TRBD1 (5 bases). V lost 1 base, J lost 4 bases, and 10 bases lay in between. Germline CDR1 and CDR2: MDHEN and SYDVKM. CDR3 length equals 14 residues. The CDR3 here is CASSLSGRSTEAFF. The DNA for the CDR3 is TGTGCCAGCAGTTTATCAGGGAGGAGCACTGAAGCTTTCTTT.

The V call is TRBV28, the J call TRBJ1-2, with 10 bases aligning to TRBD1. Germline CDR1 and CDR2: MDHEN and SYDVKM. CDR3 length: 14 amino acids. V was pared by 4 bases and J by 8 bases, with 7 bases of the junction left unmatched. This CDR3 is CASSSTGGAEGYTF. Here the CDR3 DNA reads TGTGCCAGCAGTTCGACAGGGGGCGCGGAGGGCTACACCTTC.

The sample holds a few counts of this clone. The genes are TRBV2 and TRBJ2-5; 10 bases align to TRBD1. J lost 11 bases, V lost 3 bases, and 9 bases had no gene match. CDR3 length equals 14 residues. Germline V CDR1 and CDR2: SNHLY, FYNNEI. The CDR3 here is CASSDGTGAQEQYF. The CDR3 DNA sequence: TGTGCCAGCAGTGATGGGACAGGGGCGCAAGAGCAGTACTTC.

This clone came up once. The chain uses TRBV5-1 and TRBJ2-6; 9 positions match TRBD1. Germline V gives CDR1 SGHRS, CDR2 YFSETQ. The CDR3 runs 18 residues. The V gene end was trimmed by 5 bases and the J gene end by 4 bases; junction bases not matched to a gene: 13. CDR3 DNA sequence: TGCGCCAGCAGAGATACAGGGGGCGCGTTGTACGGGGCCAACGTCCTGACTTTC. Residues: CASRDTGGALYGANVLTF.

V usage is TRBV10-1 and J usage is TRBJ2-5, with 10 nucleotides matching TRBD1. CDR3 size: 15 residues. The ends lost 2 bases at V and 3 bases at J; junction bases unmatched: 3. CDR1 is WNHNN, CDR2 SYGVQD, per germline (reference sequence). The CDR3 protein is CASSEGQGGKETQYF. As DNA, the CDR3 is TGCGCCAGCAGTGAGGGACAGGGGGGAAAAGAGACCCAGTACTTC.